This record covers a single T cell receptor beta chain. Its antigen is unknown. The study ran the assay at deep level. Sequencing was performed with immunoSEQ multiplex PCR; in TCRdb, only in-frame clones are kept and a portion is missing. Among approximately 500,000 clones listed, about four fifths were seen once. This specimen comes from a study of shared clonotypes between healthy human individuals. Trimming took 0 bases from V and 0 from J, leaving 15 bases between them. The CDR3 loop spans 17 amino acids. The V gene's germline CDR1 is SGHTS and CDR2 YDEGEE. Study observations and caveats: Sharing of clonotypes among donors was expected to vary with sequencing depth.

The clonotype originates from a woman in her thirties or forties in good health. Some clones in this sample may be carry-over from other donors' samples. The sample was PBMCs. The chain is built from TRBV5-8 and TRBJ1-1; weak D call: TRBD1 (6 bases). Written as DNA, the CDR3 is TGTGCCAGCAGCTTGGTGGGGGGCCGAATGATGAACACTGAAGCTTTCTTT. Translation gives CASSLVGGRMMNTEAFF.